This T cell receptor (beta chain) appears in the sequencing data of a study of T-cell reconstitution after alpha-beta-depleted transplantation in children. The study's findings and limits: Alpha-beta T cells present about two months after transplant were reported to originate from several hundred expanded graft clones. From surviving recipient T cells and thymic progenitors came the high day-60 TCRbeta diversity observed in some patients. Newly made T cells mostly supplied T-cell counts and diversity one year after transplant.

Germline CDR1 SQVTM, CDR2 ANQGSEA. CDR3 length equals 13 residues. Deletions cut 5 bases from V and 4 bases from J, with 13 bases between. In its sample, this clonotype was seen many times. Its antigen is not known. The TCRbeta library was prepared with unique molecular identifiers. TCRdb itself ran the PCR reads through MiXCR, one entry per CDR3 protein. The repertoire holds around 370,000 distinct CDR3 sequences, roughly 17% seen once, with around two fifths in the top ten. This receptor was obtained from a male patient under 10 years old who had a stem cell transplant for acute lymphoblastic leukemia, so the T cells may come from the graft donor. Sequencing was performed on PBMCs, mostly from graft donor cells, taken 360 days after TCRalphabeta/CD19-depleted stem cell transplant. This chain links TRBV29-1 with TRBJ2-3, with D perhaps matching TRBD1 or TRBD2 (5 bases each). The CDR3 reads CSVPGTGADTQYF. CDR3 DNA: TGCAGCGTTCCGGGGACCGGCGCAGATACGCAGTATTTT.